A selection of T cell receptor beta chains follows, all from one sample in a study of CD4 T cells in relation to SARS-CoV-2 and coronaviruses. Some clones are missing from TCRdb's copy, which holds only in-frame ones; the method was immunoSEQ multiplex PCR. This table has under 13,000 clones, roughly 81% appearing once. For these receptors, no antigen is known. The specimen sequenced was CD4+ T cells from PBMCs, cultured in vitro. The receptors shown here come from a human donor in good health. The CDR3 runs from the conserved cysteine through the conserved F or W. The D gene is left open where the match is weak. Size tells how often a clone was seen (once, few, many) or the class of an expanded clone, and some rows leave it out.

>.|.|TRBJ2-3|TRBV7-6
TGTGCCAGCAGCTTCCAATCTAGACTCTCAGATACGCAGTATTTT
CASSFQSRLSDTQYF
>.|TRBD1|TRBJ2-2|TRBV11-2
TGTGCCAGCAGCCCTCGACAGGGCCCCGGGGAGCTGTTTTTT
CASSPRQGPGELFF
>once|.|TRBJ2-5|TRBV7-2
TGTGCCAGCAGCTTAGTACGGGGGCAAGAGACCCAGTACTTC
CASSLVRGQETQYF
>.|.|TRBJ2-3|TRBV2
TGTGCCAGCAGTGGGCTTAATCAGAGGGGTTCAGATACGCAGTATTTT
CASSGLNQRGSDTQYF
>.|.|TRBJ2-3|TRBV7-2
TGTGCCAGCAGCTTAAAACCGGGATGGAAGACAGATACGCAGTATTTT
CASSLKPGWKTDTQYF
>.|.|TRBJ2-1|TRBV11-3
TGTGCCAGCAGCTTAGAGATGGGTGAGCAGTTCTTC
CASSLEMGEQFF
>once|.|TRBJ1-2|TRBV7-2
TGTGCCAGCAGCTTAATCTCGTATGGCTACACCTTC
CASSLISYGYTF
>.|TRBD1|TRBJ2-2|TRBV9
TGTGCCAGCAGCGTATCAGGGGGAGCGACCGGGGAGCTGTTTTTT
CASSVSGGATGELFF
>.|.|TRBJ2-2|TRBV4-3
TGCGCCAGCAGGGACTGGTTTCGGGAGCTGTTTTTT
CASRDWFRELFF
>.|TRBD2|TRBJ2-2|TRBV29-1
TGCAGCGTCAAGACTAGCGGGACCGGGGAGCTGTTTTTT
CSVKTSGTGELFF
>.|TRBD1|TRBJ2-1|TRBV5-1
TGCGCCAGCAGCCTGGAGGGACAGGGTACCAATGAGCAGTTCTTC
CASSLEGQGTNEQFF
>.|TRBD2|TRBJ2-3|TRBV20-1
TGCAGTGCTAGTCCCGGGACTAGCGGCCGCCGGAGCACAGATACGCAGTATTTT
CSASPGTSGRRSTDTQYF
>.|.|TRBJ1-2|TRBV10-2
TGCGCCAGCAGTGAGTTCCTCAACTATGGCTACACCTTC
CASSEFLNYGYTF
>.|.|TRBJ2-7|TRBV6-5
TGTGCCAGCAGCGACAGGAGGAGCGGGGCAGGCGAGCAGTACTTC
CASSDRRSGAGEQYF
>.|.|TRBJ2-3|TRBV6-1
TGTGCCAGCAGTGAAAGACGCACAGATACGCAGTATTTT
CASSERRTDTQYF
>.|TRBD2|TRBJ2-3|TRBV27
TGTGCCAGCAGTTTGCGGGCGGGAGTGGGGACAGATACGCAGTATTTT
CASSLRAGVGTDTQYF
>.|.|TRBJ1-2|TRBV10-3
TGTGCCATCAAGGGTGGGTCTGGCAGTTATGGCTACACCTTC
CAIKGGSGSYGYTF
>.|.|TRBJ2-3|TRBV3-1/TRBV3-2
TGTGCCAGCAGCCAAGATCGGGGTGGGGAGTGGGGCGGGAGCACAGATACGCAGTATTTT
CASSQDRGGEWGGSTDTQYF
>few|.|TRBJ2-1|TRBV21-1
TGTGCCAGCAGCAAATGTTGGGGCAATGAGCAGTTCTTC
CASSKCWGNEQFF
>.|TRBD1|TRBJ2-1|TRBV7-3
TGTGCCAGCAGCTGGTCAGGACAGGGGGGTGAGCAGTTCTTC
CASSWSGQGGEQFF
>.|.|TRBJ2-3|TRBV2
TGTGCCAGCAGTGAAAGGGACCGAGCTAGCACAGATACGCAGTATTTT
CASSERDRASTDTQYF
>.|.|TRBJ1-4|TRBV19
TGTGCCAGTAAAGGGGCGGAGACAACGGGCAATGAAAAACTGTTTTTT
CASKGAETTGNEKLFF
>.|.|TRBJ2-5|TRBV3-1/TRBV3-2
TGTGCCAGCAGCCAAGGGAGCCAAGAGACCCAGTACTTC
CASSQGSQETQYF
>.|TRBD1|TRBJ2-1|TRBV29-1
TGCAGCGTCGAAACCGGGACAGGGGGGGATGAGCAGTTCTTC
CSVETGTGGDEQFF
>.|TRBD1|TRBJ2-1|TRBV7-2
TGTGCCAGCAGCTTGCTGCAGGGGGCGAACAATGAGCAGTTCTTC
CASSLLQGANNEQFF
>.|.|TRBJ2-5|TRBV3-1/TRBV3-2
TGTGCCAGCAGCCAAGTCCTAGCCAGCCCCAAGACCCAGTACTTC
CASSQVLASPKTQYF
>.|.|TRBJ2-5|TRBV2
TGTGCCAGCAGAGGACAGTCAGAGACCCAGTACTTC
CASRGQSETQYF
>.|.|TRBJ2-5|TRBV27
TGTGCCAGCAGTCCTGGGTTGGCGGGGATGGAGACCCAGTACTTC
CASSPGLAGMETQYF
>few|TRBD1|TRBJ1-6|TRBV7-9
TGTGCCAGCAGCCCTCGGGGGGCACAGGGGACCGGGAATTCACCCCTCCACTTT
CASSPRGAQGTGNSPLHF